This passage covers 26 T cell receptor beta chains from one sample sequenced in a study of blood T cell repertoires in COVID-19. Clones were read by immunoSEQ multiplex PCR, and TCRdb kept only the in-frame ones, dropping some. The sample consists of about 230,000 clones, around nine tenths of them appearing once. The source material was PBMCs or T cells enriched from blood (not recorded which). The source is a young woman with acute COVID-19.

The V gene is TRBV25-1, the J gene TRBJ1-6, with 8 bases that match TRBD1. The V segment lost 1 base and the J segment 7 bases; nucleotides outside the gene matches: 9. This CDR3 spans 17 amino acids. The V gene's germline CDR1 is MGHDK and CDR2 SYGVNS. CDR3: CASSESLGTGWNSPLHF. The CDR3 DNA sequence: TGTGCCAGCAGTGAATCCCTAGGGACAGGTTGGAATTCACCCCTCCACTTT.

The genes are TRBV13 and TRBJ2-1, with 8 bases identical to TRBD2. Trimming at V came to 2 bases and at J to 2 bases, leaving 2 bases not matched to a gene. CDR3 length: 15 residues. Germline assignment: CDR1 PRHDT and CDR2 FYEKMQ (reference sequence). As DNA, the CDR3 is TGTGCCAGCAGCTTAATTAGCGGGACCTACAATGAGCAGTTCTTC. It codes for CASSLISGTYNEQFF.

This chain links TRBV30 with TRBJ2-3; D perhaps matches TRBD1 (6 bases). Per germline, CDR1 GTSNPN and CDR2 SVGIG (reference sequence). The germline V and J ends were trimmed by 4 bases and 1 base, with 9 bases remaining between them. The CDR3 spans 13 residues. The CDR3 sequence: CAWNAGGTDTQYF. CDR3 bases: TGTGCCTGGAACGCAGGGGGCACAGATACGCAGTATTTT.

The J gene is TRBJ1-3, the V gene TRBV2, with 7 bases identical to TRBD1. Germline V gene lookup returns CDR1 SNHLY and CDR2 FYNNEI. The CDR3 is 15 amino acids. The junction had 9 bases not matched to a gene; V was cut back by 7 bases and J by 3 bases. CDR3 in DNA: TGTGCCAGCATCCTTCAAGGGGGCGGTGGAAACACCATATATTTT. Its translation: CASILQGGGGNTIYF.

The chain recombines TRBV7-8 with TRBJ1-1, with D possibly being TRBD1 (6 bases). With 2 bases removed from V and 5 bases from J, the gap between germline ends came to 15 bases. The CDR3 is made up of 15 amino acids. From germline, CDR1 is SGHVS and CDR2 FQNEAQ. The CDR3 here is CASSLYQGRWTEAFF. In DNA form, the CDR3 reads TGTGCCAGCAGCTTATATCAGGGGCGGTGGACTGAAGCTTTCTTT.

The rearrangement uses TRBV5-8 and TRBJ1-1, with a weak D call TRBD1 (6 bases). V gave up 4 bases and J gave up 1 base, with 14 bases separating them. CDR3 size: 15 residues. Germline V gives CDR1 SGHTS, CDR2 YDEGEE. CDR3 protein: CASSVRTVPNTEAFF. In DNA form, the CDR3 reads TGTGCCAGCAGCGTGCGGACAGTTCCGAACACTGAAGCTTTCTTT.

The chain employs TRBV2 and TRBJ2-7; D is perhaps TRBD2 (5 bases). The CDR3 extends over 13 amino acids. Germline CDR1 is SNHLY and CDR2 is FYNNEI. Trimming removed 7 bases from V and 6 bases from J, with 16 bases in between. The CDR3 DNA reads as TGTGCCAGCAACGGGGAGCCCGAGGGCGAGCAGTACTTC. Its translation: CASNGEPEGEQYF.

The V gene is TRBV29-1, the J gene TRBJ2-2; D gene uncertain. Trimming left V 6 bases short and J 1 base short, with 12 bases between. This CDR3 region has 14 residues. CDR1 is SQVTM, CDR2 ANQGSEA, per germline. The CDR3 reads CSVSPTGNTGELFF. In DNA form, the CDR3 reads TGCAGCGTGAGTCCAACCGGGAACACCGGGGAGCTGTTTTTT.

The gene calls are TRBV9 and TRBJ1-4; the match to TRBD1 covers 8 bases. Per the germline V gene, CDR1 is SGDLS and CDR2 is YYNGEE. This CDR3 comprises 15 residues. V gave up 4 bases and J gave up 9 bases; unmatched junction bases: 11. The CDR3 loop reads CASSPTAGTGQKLFF. Here the CDR3 DNA reads TGTGCCAGCAGCCCAACCGCCGGGACAGGCCAAAAACTGTTTTTT.

The chain has TRBV2 and TRBJ2-5, with 11 bases identical to TRBD2. Trimming removed 4 bases from V and 5 bases from J; junction bases left unmatched: 6. Germline CDR1 reads SNHLY; CDR2 reads FYNNEI. This CDR3 region has 15 residues. CDR3 in amino acids: CASSVSGGVGETQYF. In DNA form, the CDR3 reads TGTGCCAGCAGTGTTAGCGGGGGGGTTGGCGAGACCCAGTACTTC.

The rearrangement joins TRBV6-5 to TRBJ2-2, with TRBD1 as a possible D gene (5 bases). In germline, CDR1 is MNHEY, CDR2 SVGAGI. This CDR3 has 14 amino acids. Trimming took 0 bases from V and 7 from J, leaving 9 bases between them. The CDR3 sequence is CASSYSQGIGELFF. The CDR3 DNA follows: TGTGCCAGCAGTTACTCGCAGGGAATCGGGGAGCTGTTTTTT.

The CDR3 spells CASSLEGDGETQYF. The CDR3 DNA follows: TGTGCCAGCAGCTTAGAGGGGGACGGAGAGACCCAGTACTTC. This chain joins TRBV7-8 and TRBJ2-5, with D tentatively TRBD1 (6 bases). Trimming removed 1 base at V and 4 bases at J, with 10 bases between. This CDR3 has 14 residues. Per germline, CDR1 SGHVS and CDR2 FQNEAQ.

The chain links TRBV5-4 to TRBJ2-1, with 11 positions matching TRBD1. The CDR3 is 15 residues long. Germline V gene sequence: CDR1 SGHNT, CDR2 YYREEE (reference sequence). After removal of 5 bases from V and 3 bases from J, the junction contained 4 bases not matched to a gene. In DNA, the CDR3 is TGTGCCAGCAGTTCCGGGACAGGGGGCTACAATGAGCAGTTCTTC. It encodes CASSSGTGGYNEQFF.

The genes are TRBV7-9 and TRBJ2-3, with 8 bases identical to TRBD1. Germline values: CDR1 SEHNR, CDR2 FQNEAQ (reference sequence). Germline trimming cut 2 bases from V and 1 base from J; bases unmatched to any gene: 2. The CDR3 runs 15 residues. The CDR3 DNA follows: TGTGCCAGCAGCTTATTGACAGGGGGCACAGATACGCAGTATTTT. This sequence encodes CASSLLTGGTDTQYF.

The V gene is TRBV6-4, the J gene TRBJ2-1; possible D gene TRBD2, 7 bases. This CDR3 has 15 amino acids. Trimming left V 10 bases short and J 7 bases short, with 23 bases between. CDR1 MRHNA and CDR2 SNTAGT come from the germline V gene. CDR3 loop: CATGRRGGAPNEQFF. The CDR3 DNA reads as TGTGCCACCGGCCGTAGGGGGGGGGCGCCTAATGAGCAGTTCTTC.

The chain uses TRBV9 and TRBJ2-5, with 9 bases matching TRBD1. The CDR3 covers 16 residues. The V gene end was trimmed by 0 bases and the J gene end by 3 bases; junction bases not matched to a gene: 6. CDR1 is SGDLS and CDR2 is YYNGEE in the germline V gene. DNA for the CDR3: TGTGCCAGCAGCGTAGACGGACAGGGGAAAGAAGAGACCCAGTACTTC. Translating gives CASSVDGQGKEETQYF.

The V gene is TRBV7-2, the J gene TRBJ2-3, with D tentatively TRBD2 (5 bases). Germline CDR1 reads SGHTA; CDR2 reads FQGNSA. The CDR3 runs 16 residues. V shed 0 bases and J shed 6 bases, with 16 bases lying between them. The CDR3 here is CASSLARASVGDTQYF. DNA for the CDR3: TGTGCCAGCAGCTTAGCGCGGGCCTCCGTGGGGGATACGCAGTATTTT.

This clone showed up just once. The chain combines TRBV3-1 (or the pseudogene TRBV3-2) with TRBJ2-3; no clear D gene. The germline V gene has CDR1 LGHDT and CDR2 YNNKEL (reference sequence). Trimming left V 0 bases short and J 6 bases short, with 13 bases between. CDR3 size: 15 residues. The CDR3 here is CASSQDVARRDTQYF. CDR3 in DNA: TGTGCCAGCAGCCAAGACGTGGCCCGGCGGGATACGCAGTATTTT.

The J gene is TRBJ2-1, the V gene TRBV9; no clear D gene. This CDR3 region has 13 residues. Trimming removed 7 bases from V and 6 bases from J, with 14 bases in between. Germline V CDR1 and CDR2: SGDLS, YYNGEE. This CDR3 is CASSPSYSNEQFF. The CDR3 DNA reads as TGTGCCAGCTCACCCTCTTATAGCAATGAGCAGTTCTTC.

In DNA, the CDR3 is TGTGCCAGCAGCCAAGATTCCCCTTGGGGGACAGGGAAGGGCGAGCAGTACTTC. Its protein product is CASSQDSPWGTGKGEQYF. This chain uses TRBV3-1 (or the pseudogene TRBV3-2) with TRBJ2-7; 9 nucleotides line up with TRBD1. Losses at the gene ends were 0 bases for V and 6 bases for J; bases not matched to a gene: 15. CDR3 size: 18 residues. Germline CDR1 LGHDT, CDR2 YNNKEL (reference sequence).

This clone was recorded once. The V gene is TRBV15, the J gene TRBJ2-7; possible D gene TRBD1, 6 bases. Germline CDR1 LNHNV, CDR2 YYDKDF (reference sequence). The CDR3 is 14 residues long. V lost 2 bases and J lost 6, with 14 bases in between. The CDR3 is CATSRRQGNSEQYF. The CDR3 DNA is TGTGCCACCAGCAGACGGCAGGGGAACTCCGAGCAGTACTTC.

The V call is TRBV5-1, the J call TRBJ2-7; 10 bases match TRBD2. Germline V gene sequence: CDR1 SGHRS, CDR2 YFSETQ. J gave up 3 bases and V 0 bases, and 3 bases lay outside the gene matches. The CDR3 is made up of 15 amino acids. In nucleotides, the CDR3 is TGCGCCAGCAGCTTGGTTCCTAGCGGGGGCTACGAGCAGTACTTC. This codes for CASSLVPSGGYEQYF.

This chain links TRBV10-3 with TRBJ2-2; D unclear. Germline loops: CDR1 ENHRY, CDR2 SYGVKD. Trimming stripped 10 bases from V and 0 bases from J, with 9 bases between. The CDR3 has 13 amino acids. CDR3 residues: CASSNTNTGELFF. The CDR3 DNA reads as TGTGCCAGTTCAAACACGAACACCGGGGAGCTGTTTTTT.

This clone came up a few times. The chain combines TRBV6-5 with TRBJ1-2, with 7 bases aligning to TRBD1. The germline CDR1 and CDR2 sequences are MNHEY and SVGAGI. The CDR3 length is 13 residues. V shed 6 bases and J 8 bases; nucleotides not matched to a gene: 9. The CDR3 DNA sequence: TGTGCCAGCAGCGACAGGGTTGCCGACGGCTACACCTTC. It is translated as CASSDRVADGYTF.

The CDR3 bases are TGTGCCAGCAGTTTCGGTGATGGTTACGAGCAGTACTTC. Translating gives CASSFGDGYEQYF. The chain links TRBV12-3 or TRBV12-4 to TRBJ2-7; D unresolved. The germline V and J ends were trimmed by 3 bases and 4 bases, with 10 bases remaining between them. CDR3 length equals 13 residues.

The V and J genes are TRBV9 and TRBJ2-1; a weak D match, TRBD1 (5 bases). Trimming left V 4 bases short and J 4 bases short, with 18 bases between. The germline V gene has CDR1 SGDLS and CDR2 YYNGEE. The CDR3 totals 16 residues. The CDR3 protein is CASSSTRRVGYNEQFF. Written as DNA, the CDR3 is TGTGCCAGCAGCTCGACGCGCAGGGTAGGGTACAATGAGCAGTTCTTC.